The 30 T cell receptor beta chains presented below share a single source sample, sequenced in a study of blood T cell repertoires in COVID-19. Clones were sequenced by immunoSEQ multiplex PCR, and TCRdb holds only the in-frame ones, with some missing. The sample includes 150,000 to 200,000 clones, over 70% of them seen just once. Sequenced input: PBMCs or T cells enriched from blood (not recorded which). The receptors originated from a man aged 50 to 60 who had recovered from COVID-19.

The rearrangement links TRBV11-2 to TRBJ2-6; D is unresolved. This CDR3 has 15 residues. V was clipped by 6 bases and J by 0 bases, with 9 bases between them. Germline assignment: CDR1 SGHAT and CDR2 FQNNGV. The CDR3 here is CASRLQSSGANVLTF. The CDR3 region has the DNA TGTGCCAGCAGGCTACAGAGCTCTGGGGCCAACGTCCTGACTTTC.

This clone has only one observation. The chain uses TRBV27 and TRBJ2-5, with 9 positions matching TRBD1. The CDR3 runs 16 residues. V shed 5 bases, J shed 3 bases, and the junction held 10 bases outside the gene matches. CDR1 is MNHEY and CDR2 is SMNVEV in the germline V gene (reference sequence). The CDR3 sequence: CASSPSMGQGKETQYF. The CDR3 coding sequence is TGTGCCAGCAGTCCTAGCATGGGACAGGGAAAAGAGACCCAGTACTTC.

J is TRBJ2-1 and V is TRBV29-1, with TRBD2 identical over 11 bases. V shed 4 bases and J 8 bases; nucleotides not matched to a gene: 7. The germline V gene has CDR1 SQVTM and CDR2 ANQGSEA. The CDR3 loop spans 14 amino acids. The CDR3 sequence: CSVGVAGGPDEQFF. The CDR3 region has the DNA TGCAGCGTTGGAGTAGCGGGAGGGCCCGATGAGCAGTTCTTC.

The chain has TRBV30 and TRBJ1-5; D possibly corresponds to TRBD1 (6 bases). CDR1 and CDR2 from the germline V gene are GTSNPN and SVGIG (reference sequence). This CDR3 spans 12 amino acids. The V end lost 5 bases, the J end lost 4 bases, and 9 bases lay between the germline ends. In DNA, the CDR3 is TGTGCCTGGGGACAGTCGAATCAGCCCCAGCATTTT. The encoded protein is CAWGQSNQPQHF.

J is TRBJ1-2 and V is TRBV10-3; unclear D gene. This CDR3 is built from 13 residues. Germline values: CDR1 ENHRY, CDR2 SYGVKD. V was pared by 8 bases and J by 0 bases, with 10 bases between. The CDR3: CAILHTSNYGYTF. CDR3 DNA: TGTGCCATCCTCCACACATCTAACTATGGCTACACCTTC.

The chain is built from TRBV2 and TRBJ2-7, with 9 bases that match TRBD1. Germline loops: CDR1 SNHLY, CDR2 FYNNEI. This CDR3 region has 15 residues. Losses at the gene ends were 5 bases for V and 2 bases for J; bases not matched to a gene: 7. The CDR3 reads CASSSDRGYTYEQYF. The CDR3 DNA is TGTGCCAGCAGTTCCGACAGGGGGTATACCTACGAGCAGTACTTC.

This clone was seen a few times. Distinct nucleotide sequences in the sample also encode this CDR3. The chain has TRBV7-3 and TRBJ1-1; TRBD1 agrees at 8 bases. V was pared by 5 bases and J by 1 base, with 3 bases of the junction left unmatched. There are 14 residues in the CDR3. The germline V gene has CDR1 SGHTA and CDR2 FQGTGA. This chain's CDR3 is CASSPGQGNTEAFF. CDR3 in DNA: TGTGCCAGCAGCCCCGGACAGGGGAACACTGAAGCTTTCTTT.

The rearrangement uses TRBV27 and TRBJ1-1; possibly TRBD1 for D (5 bases). This CDR3 contains 14 residues. Deletions cut 3 bases from V and 1 base from J, with 9 bases between. CDR1 MNHEY and CDR2 SMNVEV come from the germline V gene (reference sequence). CDR3 DNA sequence: TGTGCCAGCAGTTTCATAAGGGGGAACACTGAAGCTTTCTTT. Encoded protein: CASSFIRGNTEAFF.

This chain uses TRBV2 with TRBJ2-3; 8 bases align to TRBD1. Germline V gene sequence: CDR1 SNHLY, CDR2 FYNNEI. V dropped 0 bases and J dropped 5; count of bases not matched to a gene: 1. This CDR3 contains 14 residues. CDR3 sequence (DNA): TGTGCCAGCAGTGAAGCCGACAGGGGAGATACGCAGTATTTT. Amino acid sequence: CASSEADRGDTQYF.

This chain joins TRBV5-8 and TRBJ1-6; D gene unclear. The CDR3 runs to 16 residues. V lost 4 bases and J lost 0, with 11 bases in between. The germline V gene encodes CDR1 SGHTS and CDR2 YDEGEE. This CDR3 reads CASSRVGSSYNSPLHF. CDR3 sequence (DNA): TGTGCCAGCAGCCGAGTGGGGAGCTCCTATAATTCACCCCTCCACTTT.

This clone was counted a few times. The V call is TRBV2, the J call TRBJ2-1; 7 nucleotides align to TRBD1. The V and J ends lost 6 bases and 5 bases, in that order; junction bases with no gene match: 7. Germline V CDR1 and CDR2: SNHLY, FYNNEI. The CDR3 has 14 residues. CDR3 amino acids: CASSPQGTDNEQFF. The CDR3 DNA reads as TGTGCCAGCAGCCCACAGGGGACGGACAATGAGCAGTTCTTC.

CDR3 bases: TGTGCCAGTAGTATCGGGGTCACAGATACGCAGTATTTT. It encodes CASSIGVTDTQYF. The J gene is TRBJ2-3, the V gene TRBV19, with D possibly matching TRBD2 (5 bases). Trimming took 3 bases from V and 2 from J, leaving 6 bases between them. The CDR3 contains 13 residues. Germline V CDR1 and CDR2: LNHDA, SQIVND (reference sequence).

The J gene is TRBJ2-1, the V gene TRBV19; D call uncertain. V lost 6 bases to trimming and J lost 7 bases, with 16 bases between them. Germline V gene data show CDR1 as LNHDA and CDR2 as SQIVND (reference sequence). The CDR3 length is 14 residues. The CDR3 sequence: CASSQVLNRNEQFF. The CDR3 coding sequence is TGTGCCAGTAGCCAGGTTTTAAATAGGAATGAGCAGTTCTTC.

This chain links TRBV7-9 with TRBJ1-5; 7 bases match TRBD1. V dropped 5 bases and J dropped 1; count of bases not matched to a gene: 5. The length of the CDR3 is 15 residues. CDR1 is SEHNR, CDR2 FQNEAQ, per germline (reference sequence). This chain's CDR3 is CASSRGGESNQPQHF. The DNA for the CDR3 is TGTGCCAGCAGCCGAGGGGGCGAGAGCAATCAGCCCCAGCATTTT. Full variable domain (remainder filled in from reference TRBV7-9 and TRBJ1-5): DTGVSQNPRHKITKRGQNVTFRCDPISEHNRLYWYRQTLGQGPEFLTYFQNEAQLEKSRLLSDRFSAERPKGSFSTLEIQRTEQGDSAMYLCASSRGGESNQPQHFGDGTRLSIL.

This sequence joins TRBV28 and TRBJ1-5; TRBD1 agrees at 8 bases. This CDR3 spans 16 amino acids. Germline-derived CDR1 and CDR2 are MDHEN and SYDVKM. The ends lost 3 bases at V and 0 bases at J; junction bases unmatched: 4. The CDR3 sequence: CASSFQGAYSNQPQHF. CDR3 nucleotides: TGTGCCAGCAGTTTTCAGGGGGCGTATAGCAATCAGCCCCAGCATTTT.

The chain employs TRBV19 and TRBJ1-4, with 9 positions matching TRBD1. From germline, CDR1 is LNHDA and CDR2 SQIVND (reference sequence). CDR3 length equals 13 residues. Trimming took 9 bases from V and 8 from J; bases not matched to a gene: 7. The CDR3, as DNA: TGTGCCAGCGCCGGGACAGGGCGAGAAAAACTGTTTTTT. Its translation is CASAGTGREKLFF.

A few counts support this clone. Additional DNA sequences in this sample encode the identical CDR3. The genes are TRBV6-1 and TRBJ1-1; weak D call: TRBD1 (5 bases). The CDR3 spans 14 residues. Germline V gene data show CDR1 as MNHNS and CDR2 as SASEGT. Deletions cut 1 base from V and 5 bases from J, with 11 bases between. The CDR3 loop reads CASSEGGGRTEAFF. The CDR3 region has the DNA TGTGCCAGCAGTGAAGGCGGGGGAAGGACTGAAGCTTTCTTT.

The gene calls are TRBV6-1 and TRBJ2-1; TRBD1 might be the D (5 bases). The CDR3 extends over 15 amino acids. The ends were cut back, 1 base at V and 8 bases at J, with 15 bases in the middle. CDR1 MNHNS and CDR2 SASEGT come from the germline V gene. CDR3 DNA sequence: TGTGCCAGCAGTGAAGTTGGACATACAAAGGATGAGCAGTTCTTC. This translates into CASSEVGHTKDEQFF.

CDR3 in DNA: TGCAGCGTTGACTCCACAGATACGCAGTATTTT. Encoded protein: CSVDSTDTQYF. The V gene is TRBV29-1, the J gene TRBJ2-3; no reliable D call. Trimming took 3 bases from V and 2 from J, leaving 3 bases between them. This CDR3 is built from 11 residues. Germline assignment: CDR1 SQVTM and CDR2 ANQGSEA.

The chain joins TRBV20-1 to TRBJ1-5, with 7 bases fitting TRBD1. CDR3 size: 15 residues. The V gene's germline CDR1 is DFQATT and CDR2 SNEGSKA (reference sequence). Trimming at V came to 3 bases and at J to 0 bases, leaving 5 bases not matched to a gene. CDR3 protein: CSASGTVNSNQPQHF. CDR3 bases: TGCAGTGCTAGTGGGACAGTAAATAGCAATCAGCCCCAGCATTTT.

This clone has a single count. The rearrangement uses TRBV6-5 and TRBJ2-5; the D gene is possibly TRBD1 (5 bases). Germline V CDR1 and CDR2: MNHEY, SVGAGI. The CDR3 length is 12 residues. Trimming removed 8 bases from V and 4 bases from J, with 11 bases in between. Here the CDR3 DNA reads TGTGCCAGCCGTCAGGGCTCAGAGACCCAGTACTTC. It yields the protein CASRQGSETQYF.

The CDR3 nucleotides are TGTGCCAGTAGTAGGGGACAGTTCAAGGAGACCCAGTACTTC. It encodes CASSRGQFKETQYF. The chain uses TRBV19 and TRBJ2-5; 7 bases map to TRBD1. With 4 bases clipped from V and 5 bases from J, the junction kept 7 bases outside the gene matches. The CDR3 contains 14 residues. The V gene's germline CDR1 is LNHDA and CDR2 SQIVND (reference sequence). Variable domain in full (rest from reference TRBV19 and TRBJ2-5): DGGITQSPKYLFRKEGQNVTLSCEQNLNHDAMYWYRQDPGQGLRLIYYSQIVNDFQKGDIAEGYSVSREKKESFPLTVTSAQKNPTAFYLCASSRGQFKETQYFGPGTRLLVL.

The chain uses TRBV29-1 and TRBJ2-7, with TRBD1 identical over 10 bases. Germline CDR1 reads SQVTM; CDR2 reads ANQGSEA. V lost 2 bases and J lost 3; bases outside the gene matches: 4. The CDR3 extends over 14 amino acids. The DNA of the CDR3 is TGCAGCGTTGAATTTGGGACAGGGGTCTACGAGCAGTACTTC. This gives the protein CSVEFGTGVYEQYF.

This sequence joins TRBV4-2 and TRBJ1-6; a weak D match, TRBD1 (5 bases). Trimming pared 4 bases from V and 0 bases from J, leaving 16 bases between. There are 18 residues in the CDR3. Germline V CDR1 and CDR2: LGHNA, YNFKEQ. CDR3 DNA sequence: TGTGCCAGCAGCCCATCTCATGGGGCGAGCTCCTATAATTCACCCCTCCACTTT. Its protein product is CASSPSHGASSYNSPLHF.

This clone was observed once. The chain recombines TRBV6-5 with TRBJ1-4; the D is unclear. The CDR3 runs 13 residues. Germline V lookup: CDR1 MNHEY, CDR2 SVGAGI. Trimming stripped 6 bases from V and 6 bases from J, with 11 bases between. The CDR3 bases are TGTGCCAGCAGCCTCAGGAGGGATGAAAAACTGTTTTTT. Translating gives CASSLRRDEKLFF.

The chain combines TRBV15 with TRBJ2-5; a possible D gene is TRBD1 (5 bases). The CDR3 length is 15 residues. The V and J ends lost 0 bases and 5 bases respectively, with 13 bases between them. CDR1 is LNHNV, CDR2 YYDKDF, per germline (reference sequence). The CDR3 nucleotides are TGTGCCACCAGCAGAGATCAGGGATTTGGGGAGACCCAGTACTTC. Its protein product is CATSRDQGFGETQYF. Using reference TRBV15 and TRBJ2-5 for the parts outside the CDR3, the full variable domain is DAMVIQNPRYQVTQFGKPVTLSCSQTLNHNVMYWYQQKSSQAPKLLFHYYDKDFNNEADTPDNFQSRRPNTSFCFLDIRSPGLGDTAMYLCATSRDQGFGETQYFGPGTRLLVL.

The chain joins TRBV5-4 to TRBJ1-6; perhaps TRBD1 as D (5 bases). The V end was cut by 4 bases, the J end by 6 bases, with 14 bases between. The CDR3 has 15 residues. The germline CDR1 and CDR2 sequences are SGHNT and YYREEE (reference sequence). As DNA, the CDR3 is TGTGCCAGCAGCCAGAACCAGGGCCCTAATTCACCCCTCCACTTT. It specifies CASSQNQGPNSPLHF.

J is TRBJ2-5 and V is TRBV5-1; the match to TRBD2 covers 16 bases. V lost 4 bases and J lost 5; bases outside the gene matches: 8. This CDR3 has 17 residues. CDR1 is SGHRS and CDR2 is YFSETQ in the germline V gene. CDR3 in amino acids: CASSRGLAGGPGETQYF. CDR3 in DNA: TGCGCCAGCAGCCGGGGACTAGCGGGAGGGCCTGGGGAGACCCAGTACTTC.

This chain joins TRBV6-5 and TRBJ2-7, with TRBD1 as a possible D gene (6 bases). CDR1 MNHEY and CDR2 SVGAGI come from the germline V gene. CDR3 length: 13 residues. V was shortened by 6 bases and J by 2 bases, with 11 bases between the two germline ends. The CDR3 coding sequence is TGTGCCAGCAGCTGGACAGACACCTACGAGCAGTACTTC. This encodes CASSWTDTYEQYF.

V and J are TRBV9 and TRBJ1-6; D is perhaps TRBD1 (5 bases). The ends were cut back, 2 bases at V and 9 bases at J, with 9 bases in the middle. Germline CDR1 reads SGDLS; CDR2 reads YYNGEE. The length of the CDR3 is 13 residues. In nucleotides, the CDR3 is TGTGCCAGCAGCGTCACAGGAGTTTCACCCCTCCACTTT. It encodes CASSVTGVSPLHF.